A selection of T cell receptor beta chains follows, all from one sample in a study of cytomegalovirus exposure and HLA in healthy donors. Repertoires were generated with immunoSEQ multiplex PCR, while TCRdb's copy carries only in-frame clones and drops some. Here the sample table reports tens of thousands of clones. Sequencing was performed on PBMCs. The receptors derive from a female donor in good health and CMV-seronegative. The CDR3 runs from the conserved cysteine through the conserved F or W. Fields, in order: D gene, J gene, V gene, CDR3 DNA, CDR3 protein. A D gene is named only where the DNA matches it firmly.

D gene: TRBD2
J gene: TRBJ2-7
V gene: TRBV19
CDR3 DNA: TGTGCCAGTAGTTTCCTAGCGGGAATAAACTACGAGCAGTACTTC
CDR3 protein: CASSFLAGINYEQYF

D gene: -
J gene: TRBJ2-1
V gene: TRBV30
CDR3 DNA: TGTGCCTGGCCCCTACCCGCGGCGGGGAATGAGCAGTTCTTC
CDR3 protein: CAWPLPAAGNEQFF

D gene: TRBD1
J gene: TRBJ2-5
V gene: TRBV27
CDR3 DNA: TGTGCCAGCAGAAGGGGGCGCGTAGAGACCCAGTACTTC
CDR3 protein: CASRRGRVETQYF

D gene: -
J gene: TRBJ1-3
V gene: TRBV7-2
CDR3 DNA: TGTGCCAGCAGCTCGAGCCGTCAGGGGAACGAAAACACCATATATTTT
CDR3 protein: CASSSSRQGNENTIYF

D gene: -
J gene: TRBJ1-2
V gene: TRBV29-1
CDR3 DNA: TGCAGCGCTGTGGGCAGGGGTTCAAACTATGGCTACACCTTC
CDR3 protein: CSAVGRGSNYGYTF

D gene: TRBD1
J gene: TRBJ2-1
V gene: TRBV5-1
CDR3 DNA: TGCGCCAGCAGCTGGGACAGGGGACTGTACAATGAGCAGTTCTTC
CDR3 protein: CASSWDRGLYNEQFF

D gene: -
J gene: TRBJ2-1
V gene: TRBV2
CDR3 DNA: TGTGCCAGCAGTGAACGTAGCGGCCGCAATGAGCAGTTCTTC
CDR3 protein: CASSERSGRNEQFF

D gene: -
J gene: TRBJ2-1
V gene: TRBV30
CDR3 DNA: TGTGCCTGGAGTGTAGTACAAGAAAATGAGCAGTTCTTC
CDR3 protein: CAWSVVQENEQFF

D gene: -
J gene: TRBJ2-7
V gene: TRBV4-1
CDR3 DNA: TGCGCCAGCAGCCAAGTAACAGGGTCAGTCTACGAGCAGTACTTC
CDR3 protein: CASSQVTGSVYEQYF

D gene: TRBD2
J gene: TRBJ2-7
V gene: TRBV5-1
CDR3 DNA: TGCGCCAGCAGCCCCTTCGAGCGGGGGGGTCTCGAGCAGTACTTC
CDR3 protein: CASSPFERGGLEQYF

D gene: -
J gene: TRBJ2-7
V gene: TRBV4-1
CDR3 DNA: TGCGCCAGCAGCCAAGATCAGGGATTAAGCCGCCACGAGCAGTACTTC
CDR3 protein: CASSQDQGLSRHEQYF

D gene: -
J gene: TRBJ1-2
V gene: TRBV19
CDR3 DNA: TGTGCCAGTACCCCGTTCGGGGGATCGAACTATGGCTACACCTTC
CDR3 protein: CASTPFGGSNYGYTF

D gene: TRBD1
J gene: TRBJ1-5
V gene: TRBV7-8
CDR3 DNA: TGTGCCAGCAGCCGGGACAGAAGTAGCAATCAGCCCCAGCATTTT
CDR3 protein: CASSRDRSSNQPQHF

D gene: TRBD2
J gene: TRBJ2-4
V gene: TRBV6-6
CDR3 DNA: TGTGCCAGCGCCCGGACTAGCGGTTTAGCCAAAAACATTCAGTACTTC
CDR3 protein: CASARTSGLAKNIQYF

D gene: -
J gene: TRBJ2-3
V gene: TRBV18
CDR3 DNA: TGTGCCAGCTCACCGACCCGGGACAACACAGATACGCAGTATTTT
CDR3 protein: CASSPTRDNTDTQYF

D gene: TRBD1
J gene: TRBJ1-3
V gene: TRBV10-3
CDR3 DNA: TGTGCCATCAGGAGGGGGCCTGGCTCTGGAAACACCATATATTTT
CDR3 protein: CAIRRGPGSGNTIYF

D gene: -
J gene: TRBJ2-7
V gene: TRBV4-1
CDR3 DNA: TGCGCCAGCAGCCACAGTAAGGGGGATGACTCCTACGAGCAGTACTTC
CDR3 protein: CASSHSKGDDSYEQYF

D gene: TRBD1
J gene: TRBJ1-2
V gene: TRBV30
CDR3 DNA: TGTGCCTGGAGTGCCATTGGACAGGCCGGTCATGGCTACACCTTC
CDR3 protein: CAWSAIGQAGHGYTF

D gene: -
J gene: TRBJ2-3
V gene: TRBV7-3
CDR3 DNA: TGTGCCAGCAGCCACATGGGGGGAGATACGCAGTATTTT
CDR3 protein: CASSHMGGDTQYF

D gene: TRBD2
J gene: TRBJ2-5
V gene: TRBV27
CDR3 DNA: TGTGCCAGCAGTCCTTCCGGGCTAGCGGGTGAGCGACAAGAGACCCAGTACTTC
CDR3 protein: CASSPSGLAGERQETQYF

D gene: -
J gene: TRBJ2-1
V gene: TRBV4-3
CDR3 DNA: TGCGCCAGCAGCCAGAGCAATGAGCAGTTCTTC
CDR3 protein: CASSQSNEQFF

D gene: TRBD1
J gene: TRBJ1-1
V gene: TRBV10-3
CDR3 DNA: TGTGCCATCAGTGAGTCTGTACCTCGGGACAGTTACTTCACTGAAGCTTTCTTT
CDR3 protein: CAISESVPRDSYFTEAFF

D gene: TRBD1
J gene: TRBJ1-6
V gene: TRBV7-2
CDR3 DNA: TGTGCCAGCAGCCCGGGACAGTGGGGCGTTCCCCTCCACTTT
CDR3 protein: CASSPGQWGVPLHF

D gene: TRBD2
J gene: TRBJ2-2
V gene: TRBV28
CDR3 DNA: TGTGCCAGCACAATTAGCGGGATGAACACCGGGGAGCTGTTTTTT
CDR3 protein: CASTISGMNTGELFF

D gene: TRBD1
J gene: TRBJ2-4
V gene: TRBV7-2
CDR3 DNA: TGTGCCAGCAGCTCCTCGGGACAGGGCACCATTCAGTACTTC
CDR3 protein: CASSSSGQGTIQYF

D gene: -
J gene: TRBJ1-5
V gene: TRBV10-1
CDR3 DNA: TGCGCCAGCAGTGACCCGGGAGGGATGGGAAGCAATCAGCCCCAGCATTTT
CDR3 protein: CASSDPGGMGSNQPQHF

D gene: -
J gene: TRBJ2-7
V gene: TRBV7-9
CDR3 DNA: TGTGCCAGCAGCCCGACTGGGGGGAGCTCCTACGAGCAGTACTTC
CDR3 protein: CASSPTGGSSYEQYF

D gene: TRBD2
J gene: TRBJ2-7
V gene: TRBV19
CDR3 DNA: TGTGCCAGTAGTATAGGGGAGCGGGGGGGCTACGAGCAGTACTTC
CDR3 protein: CASSIGERGGYEQYF

D gene: TRBD2
J gene: TRBJ2-1
V gene: TRBV7-9
CDR3 DNA: TGTGCCAGCAGCTTAGTGGCGGGGGGGATAAACAATGAGCAGTTCTTC
CDR3 protein: CASSLVAGGINNEQFF